This T cell receptor (beta chain) was captured in a study of cytomegalovirus exposure and HLA in healthy donors. For the study at large: In an earlier analysis, around 100 million unique TCR beta sequences were found from some 200 million T cells. General observations from the study: Cytomegalovirus-associated status was assigned to 150 to 200 TCR beta chains. When analyzed later, a missense DCLRE1C variant was found to be linked to TCR beta V- and J-gene trimming.

PCR amplification relied on 60 Vbeta primers (plus 13 Jbeta primers). Clones were sequenced by immunoSEQ multiplex PCR, and TCRdb holds only the in-frame ones, with some missing. Of around 130,000 clones detected, just over 65% appear once; the ten largest clones hold over 5%. As regards this clone: Antigen: not known.

Sequencing used PBMCs. This TCR came from an older woman in good health and CMV-seronegative.

CDR3 residues: CASSLARGGGFRGYTF. For the CDR3, the DNA is TGTGCCAGCAGTTTAGCCCGAGGGGGCGGGTTTCGTGGCTACACCTTC. The gene calls are TRBV28 and TRBJ1-2; 7 nucleotides match TRBD1. V dropped 2 bases and J dropped 7; count of bases not matched to a gene: 13. The CDR3 is 16 amino acids. Germline V lookup: CDR1 MDHEN, CDR2 SYDVKM.